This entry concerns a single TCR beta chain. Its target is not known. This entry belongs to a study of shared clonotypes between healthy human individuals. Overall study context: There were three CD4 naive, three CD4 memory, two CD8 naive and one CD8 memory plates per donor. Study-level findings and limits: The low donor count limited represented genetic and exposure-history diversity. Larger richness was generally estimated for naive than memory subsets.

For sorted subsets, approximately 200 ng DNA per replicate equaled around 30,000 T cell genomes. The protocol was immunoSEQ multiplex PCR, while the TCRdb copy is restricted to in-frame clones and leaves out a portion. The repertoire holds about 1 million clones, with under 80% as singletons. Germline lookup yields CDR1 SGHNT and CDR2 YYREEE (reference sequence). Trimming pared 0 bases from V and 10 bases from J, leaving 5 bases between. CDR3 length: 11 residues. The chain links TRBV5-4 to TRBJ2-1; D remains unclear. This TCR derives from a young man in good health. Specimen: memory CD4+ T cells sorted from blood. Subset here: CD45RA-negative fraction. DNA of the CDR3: TGTGCCAGCAGCTTGGTGGGGGAGCAGTTCTTC. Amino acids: CASSLVGEQFF.